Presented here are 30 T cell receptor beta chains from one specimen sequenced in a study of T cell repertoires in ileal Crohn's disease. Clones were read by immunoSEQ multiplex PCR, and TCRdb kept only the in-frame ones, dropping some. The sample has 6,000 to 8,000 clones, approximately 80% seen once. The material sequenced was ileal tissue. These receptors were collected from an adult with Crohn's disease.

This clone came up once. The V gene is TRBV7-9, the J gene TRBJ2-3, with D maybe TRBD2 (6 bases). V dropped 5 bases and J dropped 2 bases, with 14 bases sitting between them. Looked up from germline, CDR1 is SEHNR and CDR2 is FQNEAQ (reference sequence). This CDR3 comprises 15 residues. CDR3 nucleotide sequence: TGTGCCAGCAGCCGAGTAGCGGACCCCACAGATACGCAGTATTTT. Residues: CASSRVADPTDTQYF.

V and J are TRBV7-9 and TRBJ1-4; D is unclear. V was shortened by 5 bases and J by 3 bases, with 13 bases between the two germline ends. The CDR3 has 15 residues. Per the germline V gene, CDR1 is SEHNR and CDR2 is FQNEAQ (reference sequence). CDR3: CASSPGVRANEKLFF. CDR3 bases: TGTGCCAGCAGCCCCGGGGTTAGGGCTAATGAAAAACTGTTTTTT. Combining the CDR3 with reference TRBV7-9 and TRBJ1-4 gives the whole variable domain DTGVSQNPRHKITKRGQNVTFRCDPISEHNRLYWYRQTLGQGPEFLTYFQNEAQLEKSRLLSDRFSAERPKGSFSTLEIQRTEQGDSAMYLCASSPGVRANEKLFFGSGTQLSVL.

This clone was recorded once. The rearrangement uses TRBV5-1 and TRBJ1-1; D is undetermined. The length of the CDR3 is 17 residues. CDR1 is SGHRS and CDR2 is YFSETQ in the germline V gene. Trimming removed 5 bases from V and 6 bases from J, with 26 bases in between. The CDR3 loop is CASRKGAVRIKAAEAFF. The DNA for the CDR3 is TGCGCCAGCAGAAAAGGAGCCGTACGTATAAAAGCGGCTGAAGCTTTCTTT.

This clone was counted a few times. The CDR3 is CASGGASTDTQYF. Here the CDR3 DNA reads TGCGCCAGCGGGGGGGCCTCCACAGATACGCAGTATTTT. The V gene is TRBV5-1, the J gene TRBJ2-3; D may be TRBD2 (7 bases). Germline CDR1 is SGHRS and CDR2 is YFSETQ. There are 13 residues in the CDR3. The V end was cut by 7 bases, the J end by 2 bases, with 11 bases between.

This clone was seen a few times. The CDR3 DNA is TGTGCTAGTGCCCGAGAGACTTATGGCTACACCTTC. The encoded protein is CASARETYGYTF. The rearrangement joins TRBV12-5 to TRBJ1-2; D not certain. The CDR3 extends over 12 amino acids. From germline, CDR1 is LGHNT and CDR2 FRNRAP. Trimming removed 7 bases from V and 5 bases from J, with 11 bases in between.

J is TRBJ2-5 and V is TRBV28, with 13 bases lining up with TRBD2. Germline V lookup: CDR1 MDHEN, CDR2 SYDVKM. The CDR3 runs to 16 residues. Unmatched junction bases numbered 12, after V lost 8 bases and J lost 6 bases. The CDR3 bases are TGTGCCAGCCTCCTGGGGACTAGCGGGGCCGGGAAGACCCAGTACTTC. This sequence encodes CASLLGTSGAGKTQYF.

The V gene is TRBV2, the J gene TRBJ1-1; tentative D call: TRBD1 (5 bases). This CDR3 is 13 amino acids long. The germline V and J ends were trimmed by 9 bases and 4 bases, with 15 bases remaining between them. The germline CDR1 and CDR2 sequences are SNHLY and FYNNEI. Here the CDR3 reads CASSGEGSTEAFF. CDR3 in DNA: TGTGCCAGTAGCGGGGAGGGGAGCACTGAAGCTTTCTTT. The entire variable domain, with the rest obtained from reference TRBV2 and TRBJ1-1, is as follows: EPEVTQTPSHQVTQMGQEVILRCVPISNHLYFYWYRQILGQKVEFLVSFYNNEISEKSEIFDDQFSVERPDGSNFTLKIRSTKLEDSAMYFCASSGEGSTEAFFGQGTRLTVV.

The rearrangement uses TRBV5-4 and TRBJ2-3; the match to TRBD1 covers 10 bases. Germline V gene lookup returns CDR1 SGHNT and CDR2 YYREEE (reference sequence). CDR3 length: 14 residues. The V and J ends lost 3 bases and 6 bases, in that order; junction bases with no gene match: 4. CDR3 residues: CASSSRTGGDTQYF. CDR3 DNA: TGTGCCAGCAGCTCCCGGACAGGGGGGGATACGCAGTATTTT.

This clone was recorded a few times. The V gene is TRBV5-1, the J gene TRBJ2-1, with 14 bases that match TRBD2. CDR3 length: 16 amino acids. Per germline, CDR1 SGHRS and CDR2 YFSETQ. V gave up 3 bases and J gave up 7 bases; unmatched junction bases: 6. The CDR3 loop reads CASSSSTSGGANEQFF. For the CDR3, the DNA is TGCGCCAGCAGCTCCTCGACTAGCGGGGGGGCAAATGAGCAGTTCTTC. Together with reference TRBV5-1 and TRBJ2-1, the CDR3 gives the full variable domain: KAGVTQTPRYLIKTRGQQVTLSCSPISGHRSVSWYQQTPGQGLQFLFEYFSETQRNKGNFPGRFSGRQFSNSRSEMNVSTLELGDSALYLCASSSSTSGGANEQFFGPGTRLTVL.

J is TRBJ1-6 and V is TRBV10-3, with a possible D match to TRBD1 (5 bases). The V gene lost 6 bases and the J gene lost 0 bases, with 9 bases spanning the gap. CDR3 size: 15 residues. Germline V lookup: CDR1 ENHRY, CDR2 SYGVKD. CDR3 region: CAIRGGSSYNSPLHF. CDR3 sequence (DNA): TGTGCCATCAGGGGGGGAAGCTCCTATAATTCACCCCTCCACTTT.

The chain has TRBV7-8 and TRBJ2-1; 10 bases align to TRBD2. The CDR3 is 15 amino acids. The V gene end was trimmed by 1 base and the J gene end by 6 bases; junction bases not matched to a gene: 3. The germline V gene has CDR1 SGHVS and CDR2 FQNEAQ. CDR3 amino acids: CASSLDLAGANEQFF. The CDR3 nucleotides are TGTGCCAGCAGCTTAGACCTAGCGGGAGCCAATGAGCAGTTCTTC.

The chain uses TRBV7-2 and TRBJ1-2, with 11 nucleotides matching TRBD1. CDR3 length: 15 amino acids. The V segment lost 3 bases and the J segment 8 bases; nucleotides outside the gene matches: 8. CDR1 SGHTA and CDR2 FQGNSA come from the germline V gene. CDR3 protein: CASSFRDRGAEGYTF. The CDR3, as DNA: TGTGCCAGCAGCTTCCGGGACAGGGGGGCGGAAGGCTACACCTTC.

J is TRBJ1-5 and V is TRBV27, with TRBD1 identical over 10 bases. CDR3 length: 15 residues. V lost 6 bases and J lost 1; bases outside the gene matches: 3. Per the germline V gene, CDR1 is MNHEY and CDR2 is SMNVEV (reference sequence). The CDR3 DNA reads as TGTGCCAGCAGACGGGGACAGGGGAGCAATCAGCCCCAGCATTTT. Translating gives CASRRGQGSNQPQHF.

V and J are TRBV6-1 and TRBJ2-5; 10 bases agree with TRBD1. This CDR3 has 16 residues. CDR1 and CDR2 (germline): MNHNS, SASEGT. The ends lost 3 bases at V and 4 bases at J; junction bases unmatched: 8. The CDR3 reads CASSEGGTGAVETQYF. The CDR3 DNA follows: TGTGCCAGCAGTGAGGGGGGGACAGGGGCTGTAGAGACCCAGTACTTC.

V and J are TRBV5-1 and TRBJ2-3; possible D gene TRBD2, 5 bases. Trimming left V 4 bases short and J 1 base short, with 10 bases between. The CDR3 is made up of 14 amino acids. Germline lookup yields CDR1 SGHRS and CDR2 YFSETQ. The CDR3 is CASSPTRGTDTQYF. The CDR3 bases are TGCGCCAGCAGCCCCACTAGGGGCACAGATACGCAGTATTTT.

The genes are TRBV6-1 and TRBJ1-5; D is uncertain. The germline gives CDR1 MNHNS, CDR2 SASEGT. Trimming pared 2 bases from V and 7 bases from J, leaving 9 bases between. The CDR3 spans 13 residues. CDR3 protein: CASSERRSQPQHF. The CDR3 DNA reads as TGTGCCAGCAGTGAAAGGCGGAGCCAGCCCCAGCATTTT.

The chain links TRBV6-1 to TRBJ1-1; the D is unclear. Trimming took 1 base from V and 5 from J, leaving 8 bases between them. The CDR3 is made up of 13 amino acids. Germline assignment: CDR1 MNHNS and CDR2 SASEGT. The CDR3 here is CASSEGGRTEAFF. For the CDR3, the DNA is TGTGCCAGCAGTGAAGGAGGGCGGACTGAAGCTTTCTTT.

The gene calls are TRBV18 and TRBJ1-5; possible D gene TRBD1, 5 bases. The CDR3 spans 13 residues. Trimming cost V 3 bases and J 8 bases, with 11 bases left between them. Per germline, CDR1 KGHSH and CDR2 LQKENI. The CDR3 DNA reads TGTGCCAGCTCACCCGGACAAAAAGAGCCCCAGCATTTT. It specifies CASSPGQKEPQHF.

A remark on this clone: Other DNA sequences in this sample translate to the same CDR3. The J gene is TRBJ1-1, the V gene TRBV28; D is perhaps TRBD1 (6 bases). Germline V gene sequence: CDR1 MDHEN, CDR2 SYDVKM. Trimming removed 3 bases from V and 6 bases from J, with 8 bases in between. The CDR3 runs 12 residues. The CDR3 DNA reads TGTGCCAGCAGTTTGTCAGGGGCTGAAGCTTTCTTT. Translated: CASSLSGAEAFF. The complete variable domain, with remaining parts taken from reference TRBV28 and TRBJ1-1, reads DVKVTQSSRYLVKRTGEKVFLECVQDMDHENMFWYRQDPGLGLRLIYFSYDVKMKEKGDIPEGYSVSREKKERFSLILESASTNQTSMYLCASSLSGAEAFFGQGTRLTVV.

The chain's CDR3 is CASSLSAFVSGEEETQYF. CDR3 bases: TGTGCCAGCAGTCTCTCCGCTTTTGTTAGCGGGGAGGAAGAGACCCAGTACTTC. The chain links TRBV28 to TRBJ2-5, with 8 bases that match TRBD2. Looked up from germline, CDR1 is MDHEN and CDR2 is SYDVKM. CDR3 length equals 18 residues. With V trimmed by 5 bases and J by 3 bases, 17 bases remained unmatched.

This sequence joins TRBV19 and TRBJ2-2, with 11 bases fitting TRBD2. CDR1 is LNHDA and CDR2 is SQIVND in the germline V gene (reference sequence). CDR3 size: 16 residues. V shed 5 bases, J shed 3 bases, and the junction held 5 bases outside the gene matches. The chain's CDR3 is CASSPLLAGDTGELFF. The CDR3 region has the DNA TGTGCCAGTAGTCCGTTACTAGCGGGAGACACCGGGGAGCTGTTTTTT.

CDR3 residues: CASSSGLAGGWGGEQFF. The CDR3 DNA is TGCGCCAGCAGCTCGGGACTAGCGGGGGGTTGGGGCGGTGAGCAGTTCTTC. V gene TRBV5-1 combines with J gene TRBJ2-1; 15 bases line up with TRBD2. Unmatched junction bases numbered 10, after V lost 3 bases and J lost 9 bases. Looked up from germline, CDR1 is SGHRS and CDR2 is YFSETQ. The CDR3 sequence is 17 residues long.

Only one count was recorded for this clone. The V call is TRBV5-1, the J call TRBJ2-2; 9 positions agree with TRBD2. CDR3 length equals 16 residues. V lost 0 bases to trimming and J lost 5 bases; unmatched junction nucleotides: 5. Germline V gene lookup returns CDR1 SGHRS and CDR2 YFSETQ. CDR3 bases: TGCGCCAGCAGCTTGGGTAGCGGGAGTGGGACCGGGGAGCTGTTTTTT. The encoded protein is CASSLGSGSGTGELFF.

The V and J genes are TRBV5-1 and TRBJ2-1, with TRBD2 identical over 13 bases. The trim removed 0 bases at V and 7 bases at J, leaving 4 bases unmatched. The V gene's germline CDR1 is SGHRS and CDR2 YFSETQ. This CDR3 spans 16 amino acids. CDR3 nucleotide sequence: TGCGCCAGCAGCTTGGCGACTAGCGGGGGGAGAAATGAGCAGTTCTTC. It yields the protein CASSLATSGGRNEQFF.

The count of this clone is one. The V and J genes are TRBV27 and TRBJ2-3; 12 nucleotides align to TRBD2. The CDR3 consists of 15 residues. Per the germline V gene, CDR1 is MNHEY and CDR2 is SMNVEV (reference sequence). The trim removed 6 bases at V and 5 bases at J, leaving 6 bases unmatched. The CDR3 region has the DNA TGTGCCAGCAGGCGACTAGCGGGAGTAAAAGATACGCAGTATTTT. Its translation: CASRRLAGVKDTQYF.

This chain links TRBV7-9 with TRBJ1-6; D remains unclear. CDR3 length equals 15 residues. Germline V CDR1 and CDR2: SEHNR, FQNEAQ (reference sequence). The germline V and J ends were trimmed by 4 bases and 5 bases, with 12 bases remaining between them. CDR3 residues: CASSSRDLDNSPLHF. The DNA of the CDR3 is TGTGCCAGCAGCTCCCGGGATCTCGATAATTCACCCCTCCACTTT.

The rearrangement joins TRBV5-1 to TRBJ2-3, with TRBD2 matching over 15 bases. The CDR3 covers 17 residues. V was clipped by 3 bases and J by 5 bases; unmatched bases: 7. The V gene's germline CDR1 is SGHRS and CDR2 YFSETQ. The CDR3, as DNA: TGCGCCAGCAGCTCCGGACTAGCGGGAGGGTGGGGAGATACGCAGTATTTT. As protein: CASSSGLAGGWGDTQYF.

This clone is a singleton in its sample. This chain's CDR3 is CATSGSRYYNEQFF. The CDR3 coding sequence is TGTGCCACCAGCGGGTCGAGGTACTACAATGAGCAGTTCTTC. The rearrangement joins TRBV15 to TRBJ2-1; D unclear. CDR3 length equals 14 residues. V was cut by 5 bases and J by 3 bases, with 11 bases left in between. CDR1 and CDR2 (germline): LNHNV, YYDKDF (reference sequence).

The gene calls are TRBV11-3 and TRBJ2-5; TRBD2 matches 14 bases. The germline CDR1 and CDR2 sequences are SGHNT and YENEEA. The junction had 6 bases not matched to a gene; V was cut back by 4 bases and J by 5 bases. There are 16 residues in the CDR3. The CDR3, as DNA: TGTGCCAGCAGCTCGGGACTAGCGGGGGACGCGGAGACCCAGTACTTC. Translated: CASSSGLAGDAETQYF.

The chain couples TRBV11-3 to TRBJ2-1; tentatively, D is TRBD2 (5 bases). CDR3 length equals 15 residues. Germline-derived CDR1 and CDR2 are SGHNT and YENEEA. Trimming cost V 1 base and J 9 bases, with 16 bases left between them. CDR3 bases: TGTGCCAGCAGCTTAGGTTTAGCAATCCGGGGTGAGCAGTTCTTC. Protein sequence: CASSLGLAIRGEQFF.